These 5 T cell receptor beta chains were all obtained from the same sample, sequenced in a study of T cells in Graves' hyperthyroidism and ophthalmopathy. Amplification yielded TCR beta CDR3 regions, with RNA transcripts as the source. A set of HTBI primers served as the primers for a first-round RT-PCR of the TCR CDR3. TCRdb called the multiplex PCR reads again in MiXCR, with one record for every CDR3 protein. The sample carries about 690,000 distinct CDR3 sequences, approximately 15% recorded once. Specimen: blood. The receptors come from a man aged 50 to 60 with Graves' hyperthyroidism.

V gene TRBV29-1 combines with J gene TRBJ1-4; a possible D gene is TRBD1 (6 bases). This CDR3 contains 14 residues. Trimming took off 6 bases at V and 7 bases at J, with 18 bases between the two ends. The V gene's germline CDR1 is SQVTM and CDR2 ANQGSEA. The DNA of the CDR3 is TGCAGCGTCGGTGGAGGGGGGGTCGGTGAAAAACTGTTTTTT. It translates to CSVGGGGVGEKLFF. The complete variable domain, with remaining parts taken from reference TRBV29-1 and TRBJ1-4, reads SAVISQKPSRDICQRGTSLTIQCQVDSQVTMMFWYRQQPGQSLTLIATANQGSEATYESGFVIDKFPISRPNLTFSTLTVSNMSPEDSSIYLCSVGGGGVGEKLFFGSGTQLSVL.

V and J are TRBV19 and TRBJ2-1, with D unclear. The ends were cut back, 5 bases at V and 0 bases at J, with 14 bases in the middle. Germline loops: CDR1 LNHDA, CDR2 SQIVND (reference sequence). The CDR3 runs to 16 residues. CDR3 DNA: TGTGCCAGTAGTCTACAGACTGCAATCTCCTACAATGAGCAGTTCTTC. Translating gives CASSLQTAISYNEQFF.

This clonotype was counted only a few times. The V and J genes are TRBV4-1 and TRBJ2-3; 14 bases line up with TRBD2. Per the germline V gene, CDR1 is MGHRA and CDR2 is YSYEKL. Trimming cost V 2 bases and J 3 bases; bases outside gene matches: 7. The CDR3 spans 18 residues. CDR3 coding DNA: TGCGCCAGCAGCCAATTCTCCGGGACTAGCGGGAGTACAGATACGCAGTATTTT. It encodes CASSQFSGTSGSTDTQYF.

This sequence joins TRBV30 and TRBJ1-1; 12 bases align to TRBD1. The CDR3 runs to 16 residues. The germline CDR1 and CDR2 sequences are GTSNPN and SVGIG (reference sequence). J lost 1 base, V lost 0 bases, and 3 bases had no gene match. CDR3 DNA sequence: TGTGCCTGGAGTGTACCGGGACAGGGGGCGAACACTGAAGCTTTCTTT. Encoded protein: CAWSVPGQGANTEAFF.

This clonotype was observed a few times. This chain uses TRBV4-1 with TRBJ2-7; D might be TRBD1 or TRBD2, each matching 6 bases. This CDR3 has 16 amino acids. Germline V lookup: CDR1 MGHRA, CDR2 YSYEKL. With 4 bases removed from V and 3 bases from J, the gap between germline ends came to 19 bases. This CDR3 is CASSLLEGGTSYEQYF. The DNA for the CDR3 is TGCGCCAGCAGCCTCCTCGAAGGGGGGACAAGCTACGAGCAGTACTTC.